A selection of T cell receptor beta chains follows, all from one sample in a study of T-cell memory formation after mild COVID-19. TCRdb analysed the 5' RACE reads with MiXCR anew, one entry per CDR3 protein. The data hold about 350,000 distinct CDR3 sequences, with under 30% observed a single time. The source material was PBMCs or a T cell subset sorted from them (not recorded which). The receptors originated from an adult woman who had mild COVID-19 (a few samples of this study predate the infection). Cell type and time point are not known. Both conserved end residues are part of each CDR3. A D gene is named only where the DNA matches it firmly. Expanded clones get a size class; other rows say once, few or many, or leave the size out.

>NA|TRBV15|TRBJ1-4|NA
TGTGCCACCAGCAGAGATGGAGGGACCGACGAGTTGGATGAAAAACTGTTTTTT
CATSRDGGTDELDEKLFF
>NA|TRBV19|TRBJ2-6|TRBD1
TGTGCCAGTAGTACCGGGACAGTTGCTGGGGCCAACGTCCTGACTTTC
CASSTGTVAGANVLTF
>few|TRBV27|TRBJ2-3|TRBD2
TGTGCCAGCAGTTTATCGTATAGGGGACTAGCGGGATTGGGCACAGATACGCAGTATTTT
CASSLSYRGLAGLGTDTQYF
>NA|TRBV12-3/TRBV12-4|TRBJ2-2|NA
TGTGCCAGCAGTTTTACACACATGAACACCGGGGAGCTGTTTTTT
CASSFTHMNTGELFF
>few|TRBV5-1|TRBJ2-3|NA
TGCGCCAGCAGCTCGCAGGGAGCGAATACGCAGTATTTT
CASSSQGANTQYF
>few|TRBV7-9|TRBJ1-6|TRBD1
TGTGCCAGCAGCCTGGGCAGGGGGCTCTCACCCCTCCACTTT
CASSLGRGLSPLHF
>few|TRBV29-1|TRBJ2-1|NA
TGCAGCGTCTCCCCCGGGGCTAGCTCCTACAATGAGCAGTTCTTC
CSVSPGASSYNEQFF
>NA|TRBV11-2|TRBJ2-1|NA
TGTGCCAGCAGCTTACGGGAGACGATCTGGAGAGGCTCCTACAATGAGCAGTTCTTC
CASSLRETIWRGSYNEQFF
>once|TRBV19|TRBJ1-2|NA
TGTGCCAGTAGTGAAGGGTTTGGGAACTATGGCTACACCTTC
CASSEGFGNYGYTF
>NA|TRBV12-3/TRBV12-4|TRBJ1-3|NA
TGTGCCAGCAGAAACAAGGGGGGGGTAACTGGAAACACCATATATTTT
CASRNKGGVTGNTIYF
>many|TRBV7-6|TRBJ2-3|TRBD2
TGTGCCAGCAGCTTAGCCGGGCGGGGGGGCCCAGATACGCAGTATTTT
CASSLAGRGGPDTQYF
>NA|TRBV5-1|TRBJ2-7|NA
TGCGCCAGCAGCTTGTCCTCAGGGCAAAGATACGAGCAGTACTTC
CASSLSSGQRYEQYF
>few|TRBV29-1|TRBJ1-1|TRBD1
TGCAGCGTTACCACAGGGGGCCGGACTGAAGCTTTCTTT
CSVTTGGRTEAFF
>NA|TRBV5-1|TRBJ1-2|NA
TGCGCCAGCAGTAACAACTATGGCTACACCTTC
CASSNNYGYTF
>NA|TRBV5-1|TRBJ1-2|NA
TGCGCCAGCAGCTTGAACCAGCCTACCGGAGTTCCCTATGGCTACACCTTC
CASSLNQPTGVPYGYTF
>once|TRBV12-3/TRBV12-4|TRBJ2-2|TRBD2
TGTGCCAGCAGAGCGGGGGGGGGGAACACCGGGGAGCTGTTTTTT
CASRAGGGNTGELFF
>NA|TRBV4-2|TRBJ2-2|TRBD1
TGTGCCAGCAGCCAATCCAGGGGGCGTTCCGGGGAGCTGTTTTTT
CASSQSRGRSGELFF